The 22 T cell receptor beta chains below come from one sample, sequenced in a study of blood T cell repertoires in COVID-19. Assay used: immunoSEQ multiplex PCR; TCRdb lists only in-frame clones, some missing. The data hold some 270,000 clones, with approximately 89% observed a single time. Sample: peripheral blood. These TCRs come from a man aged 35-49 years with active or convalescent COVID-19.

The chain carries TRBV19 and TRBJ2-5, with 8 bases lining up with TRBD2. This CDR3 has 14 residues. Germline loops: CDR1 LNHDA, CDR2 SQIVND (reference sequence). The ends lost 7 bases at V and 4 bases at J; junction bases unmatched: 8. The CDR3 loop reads CASKISGMGETQYF. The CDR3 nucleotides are TGTGCCAGTAAGATTAGCGGGATGGGAGAGACCCAGTACTTC.

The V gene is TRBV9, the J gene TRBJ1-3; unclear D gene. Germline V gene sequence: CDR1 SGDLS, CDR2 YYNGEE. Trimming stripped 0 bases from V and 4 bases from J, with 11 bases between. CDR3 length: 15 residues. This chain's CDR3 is CASSVAYQAGNTIYF. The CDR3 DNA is TGTGCCAGCAGCGTAGCTTATCAGGCCGGAAACACCATATATTTT. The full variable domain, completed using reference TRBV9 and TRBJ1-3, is DSGVTQTPKHLITATGQRVTLRCSPRSGDLSVYWYQQSLDQGLQFLIQYYNGEERAKGNILERFSAQQFPDLHSELNLSSLELGDSALYFCASSVAYQAGNTIYFGEGSWLTVV.

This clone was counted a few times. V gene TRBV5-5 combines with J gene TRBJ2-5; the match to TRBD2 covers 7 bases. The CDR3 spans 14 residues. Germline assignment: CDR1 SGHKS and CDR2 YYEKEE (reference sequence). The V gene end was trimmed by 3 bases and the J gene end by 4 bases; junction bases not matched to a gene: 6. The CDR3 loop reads CASSSGTITETQYF. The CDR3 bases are TGTGCCAGCAGCTCCGGGACTATTACAGAGACCCAGTACTTC.

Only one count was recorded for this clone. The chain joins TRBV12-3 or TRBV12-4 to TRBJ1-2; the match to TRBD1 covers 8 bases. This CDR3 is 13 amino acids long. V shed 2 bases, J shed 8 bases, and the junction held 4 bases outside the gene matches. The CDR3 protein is CASSLQGARGYTF. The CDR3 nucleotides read TGTGCCAGCAGTTTACAGGGGGCGCGAGGCTACACCTTC.

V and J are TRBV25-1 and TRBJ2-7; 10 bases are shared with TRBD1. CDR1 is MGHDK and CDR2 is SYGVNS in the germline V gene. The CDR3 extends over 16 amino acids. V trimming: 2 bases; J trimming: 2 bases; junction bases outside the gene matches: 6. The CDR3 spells CASSEDRTGGAYEQYF. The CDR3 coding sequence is TGTGCCAGCAGTGAAGACCGGACAGGGGGAGCCTACGAGCAGTACTTC.

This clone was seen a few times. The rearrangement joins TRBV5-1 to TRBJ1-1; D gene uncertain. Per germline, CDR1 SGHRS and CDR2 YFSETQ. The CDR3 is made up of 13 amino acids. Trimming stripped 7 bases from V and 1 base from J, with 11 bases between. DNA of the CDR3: TGCGCCAGCTTTTCCGGGAAGAACACTGAAGCTTTCTTT. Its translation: CASFSGKNTEAFF.

DNA of the CDR3: TGTGCCAGTTCCCACGGGGACAAGGGTCCCGATACGCAGTATTTT. Protein sequence: CASSHGDKGPDTQYF. The chain couples TRBV19 to TRBJ2-3; a weak D match, TRBD1 (6 bases). The CDR3 totals 15 residues. Deletions cut 8 bases from V and 6 bases from J, with 21 bases between. The germline V gene encodes CDR1 LNHDA and CDR2 SQIVND (reference sequence).

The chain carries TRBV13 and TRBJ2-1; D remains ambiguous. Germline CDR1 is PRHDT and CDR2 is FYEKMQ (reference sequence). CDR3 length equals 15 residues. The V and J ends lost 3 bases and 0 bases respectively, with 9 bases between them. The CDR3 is CASSFPTGSYNEQFF. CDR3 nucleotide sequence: TGTGCCAGCAGCTTTCCTACTGGCTCCTACAATGAGCAGTTCTTC.

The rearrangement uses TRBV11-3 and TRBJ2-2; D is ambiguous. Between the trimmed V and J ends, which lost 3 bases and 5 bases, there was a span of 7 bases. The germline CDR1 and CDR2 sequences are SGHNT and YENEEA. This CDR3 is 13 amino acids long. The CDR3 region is CASSFLVTGELFF. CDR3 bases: TGTGCCAGCAGCTTCCTTGTTACCGGGGAGCTGTTTTTT.

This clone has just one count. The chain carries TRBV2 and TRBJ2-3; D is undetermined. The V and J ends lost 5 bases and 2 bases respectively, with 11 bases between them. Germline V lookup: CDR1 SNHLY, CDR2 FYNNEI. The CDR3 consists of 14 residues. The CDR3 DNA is TGTGCCAGCAGTCTAGGTACAATCACAGATACGCAGTATTTT. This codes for CASSLGTITDTQYF.

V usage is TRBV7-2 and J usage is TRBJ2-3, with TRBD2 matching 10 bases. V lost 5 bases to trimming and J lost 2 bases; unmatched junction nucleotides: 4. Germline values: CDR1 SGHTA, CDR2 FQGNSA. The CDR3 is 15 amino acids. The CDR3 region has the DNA TGTGCCAGCAGCCCCGGGACTAGCGTCACAGATACGCAGTATTTT. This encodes CASSPGTSVTDTQYF.

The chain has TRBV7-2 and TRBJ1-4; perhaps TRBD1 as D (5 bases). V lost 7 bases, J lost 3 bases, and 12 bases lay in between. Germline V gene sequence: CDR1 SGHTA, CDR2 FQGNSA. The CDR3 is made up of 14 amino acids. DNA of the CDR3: TGTGCCAGCAACCGGGGGGGGGCTAATGAAAAACTGTTTTTT. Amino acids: CASNRGGANEKLFF.

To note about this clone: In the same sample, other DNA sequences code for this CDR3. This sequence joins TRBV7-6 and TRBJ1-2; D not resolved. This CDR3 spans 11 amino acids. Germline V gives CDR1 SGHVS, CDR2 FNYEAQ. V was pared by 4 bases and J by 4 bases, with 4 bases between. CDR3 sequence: CASSSGYGYTF. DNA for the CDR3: TGTGCCAGCAGCTCGGGCTATGGCTACACCTTC. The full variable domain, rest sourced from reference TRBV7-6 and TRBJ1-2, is GAGVSQSPRYKVTKRGQDVALRCDPISGHVSLYWYRQALGQGPEFLTYFNYEAQQDKSGLPNDRFSAERPEGSISTLTIQRTEQRDSAMYRCASSSGYGYTFGSGTRLTVV.

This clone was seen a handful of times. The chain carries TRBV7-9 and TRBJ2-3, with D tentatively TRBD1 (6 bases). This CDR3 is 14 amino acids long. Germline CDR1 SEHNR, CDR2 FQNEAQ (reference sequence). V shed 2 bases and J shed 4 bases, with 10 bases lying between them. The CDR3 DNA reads TGTGCCAGCAGCTTAAAGGGGGATGCAGATACGCAGTATTTT. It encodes CASSLKGDADTQYF.

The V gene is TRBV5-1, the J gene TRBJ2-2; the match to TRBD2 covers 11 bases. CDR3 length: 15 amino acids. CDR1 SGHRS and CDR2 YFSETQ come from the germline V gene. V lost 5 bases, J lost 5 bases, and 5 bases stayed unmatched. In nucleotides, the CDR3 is TGCGCCAGCAGTTCCCTAGCGGGGGGAACCGGGGAGCTGTTTTTT. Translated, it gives CASSSLAGGTGELFF.

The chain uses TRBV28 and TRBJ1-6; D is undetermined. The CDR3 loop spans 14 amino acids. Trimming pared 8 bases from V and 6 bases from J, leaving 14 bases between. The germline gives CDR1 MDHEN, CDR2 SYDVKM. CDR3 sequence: CASRSQVANSPLHF. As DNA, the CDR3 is TGTGCCAGCCGATCCCAGGTCGCTAATTCACCCCTCCACTTT.

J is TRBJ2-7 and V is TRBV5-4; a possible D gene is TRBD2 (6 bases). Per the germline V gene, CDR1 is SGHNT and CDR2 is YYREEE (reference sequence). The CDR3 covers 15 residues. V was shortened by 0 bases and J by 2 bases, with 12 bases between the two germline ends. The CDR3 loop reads CASSLGPSVTYEQYF. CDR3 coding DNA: TGTGCCAGCAGCTTGGGACCTAGCGTTACCTACGAGCAGTACTTC. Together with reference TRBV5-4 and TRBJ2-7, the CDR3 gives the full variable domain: ETGVTQSPTHLIKTRGQQVTLRCSSQSGHNTVSWYQQALGQGPQFIFQYYREEENGRGNFPPRFSGLQFPNYSSELNVNALELDDSALYLCASSLGPSVTYEQYFGPGTRLTVT.

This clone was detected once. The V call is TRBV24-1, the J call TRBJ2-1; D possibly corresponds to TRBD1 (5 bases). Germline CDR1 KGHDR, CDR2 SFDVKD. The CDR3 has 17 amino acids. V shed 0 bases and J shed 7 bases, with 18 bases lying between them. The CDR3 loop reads CATSDLSWKGKGNEQFF. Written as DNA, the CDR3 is TGTGCCACCAGTGATTTGAGTTGGAAGGGGAAAGGGAATGAGCAGTTCTTC.

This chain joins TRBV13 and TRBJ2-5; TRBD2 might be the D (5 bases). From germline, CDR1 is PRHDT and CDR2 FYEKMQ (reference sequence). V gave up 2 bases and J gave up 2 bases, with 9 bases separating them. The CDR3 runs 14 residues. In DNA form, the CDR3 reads TGTGCCAGCAGCTTAAGGTGGAGGCAAGAGACCCAGTACTTC. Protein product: CASSLRWRQETQYF.

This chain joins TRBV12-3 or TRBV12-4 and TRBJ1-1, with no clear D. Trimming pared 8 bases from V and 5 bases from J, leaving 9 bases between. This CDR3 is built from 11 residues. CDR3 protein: CASGKKTEAFF. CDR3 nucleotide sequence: TGTGCCAGCGGCAAAAAAACTGAAGCTTTCTTT.

CDR3 loop: CASSDGAWRVAGNTIYF. The CDR3 DNA reads TGCGCCAGCAGCGACGGGGCGTGGAGGGTTGCAGGAAACACCATATATTTT. The rearrangement joins TRBV10-2 to TRBJ1-3; possibly TRBD1 for D (5 bases). V was shortened by 6 bases and J by 4 bases, with 22 bases between the two germline ends. Germline V lookup: CDR1 WSHSY, CDR2 SAAADI. There are 17 residues in the CDR3.

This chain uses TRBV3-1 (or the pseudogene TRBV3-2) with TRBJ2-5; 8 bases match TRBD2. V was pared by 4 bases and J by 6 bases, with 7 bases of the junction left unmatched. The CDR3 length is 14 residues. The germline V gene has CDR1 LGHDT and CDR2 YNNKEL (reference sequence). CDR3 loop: CASSRGAGAKTQYF. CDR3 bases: TGTGCCAGCAGCCGAGGAGCGGGAGCAAAGACCCAGTACTTC.